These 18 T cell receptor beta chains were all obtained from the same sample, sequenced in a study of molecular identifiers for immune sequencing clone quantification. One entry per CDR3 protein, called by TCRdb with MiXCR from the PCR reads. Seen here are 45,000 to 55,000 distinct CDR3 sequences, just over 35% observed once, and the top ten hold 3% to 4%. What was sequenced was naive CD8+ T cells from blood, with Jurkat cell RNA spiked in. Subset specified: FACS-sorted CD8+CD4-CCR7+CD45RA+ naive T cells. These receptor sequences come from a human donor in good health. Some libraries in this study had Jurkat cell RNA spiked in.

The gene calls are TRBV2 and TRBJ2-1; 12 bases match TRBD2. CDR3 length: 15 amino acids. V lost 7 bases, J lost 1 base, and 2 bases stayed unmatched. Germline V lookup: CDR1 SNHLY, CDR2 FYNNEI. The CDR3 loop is CASNGLAGSYNEQFF. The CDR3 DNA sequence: TGTGCCAGCAACGGACTAGCGGGATCCTACAATGAGCAGTTCTTC.

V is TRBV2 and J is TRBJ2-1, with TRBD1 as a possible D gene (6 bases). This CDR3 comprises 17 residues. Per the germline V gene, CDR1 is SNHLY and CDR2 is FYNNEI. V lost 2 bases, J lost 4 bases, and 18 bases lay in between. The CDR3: CASSEPISGTNYNEQFF. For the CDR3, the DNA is TGTGCCAGCAGTGAACCGATTTCTGGGACAAATTACAATGAGCAGTTCTTC.

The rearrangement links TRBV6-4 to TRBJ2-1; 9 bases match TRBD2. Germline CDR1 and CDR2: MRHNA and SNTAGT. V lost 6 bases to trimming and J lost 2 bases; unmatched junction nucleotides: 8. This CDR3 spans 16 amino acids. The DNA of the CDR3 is TGTGCCAGCAGCATTAGCGGGAGTCGGACCTACAATGAGCAGTTCTTC. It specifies CASSISGSRTYNEQFF.

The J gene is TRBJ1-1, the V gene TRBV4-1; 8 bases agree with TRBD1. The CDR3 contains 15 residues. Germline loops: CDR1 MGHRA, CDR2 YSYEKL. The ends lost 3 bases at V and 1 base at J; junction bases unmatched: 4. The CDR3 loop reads CASSQTGVRNTEAFF. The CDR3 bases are TGCGCCAGCAGCCAGACAGGGGTTCGGAACACTGAAGCTTTCTTT.

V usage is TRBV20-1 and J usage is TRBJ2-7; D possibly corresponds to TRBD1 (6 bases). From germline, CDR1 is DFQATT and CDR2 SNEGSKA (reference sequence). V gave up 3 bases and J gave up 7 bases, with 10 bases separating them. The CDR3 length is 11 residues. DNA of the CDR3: TGCAGTGCTAGGGCAGGGGTTGAGCAGTACTTC. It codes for CSARAGVEQYF.

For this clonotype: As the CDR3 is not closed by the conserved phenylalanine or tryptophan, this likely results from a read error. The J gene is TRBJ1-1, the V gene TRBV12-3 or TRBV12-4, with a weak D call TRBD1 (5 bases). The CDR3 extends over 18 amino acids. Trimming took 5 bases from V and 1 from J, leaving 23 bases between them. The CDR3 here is CASSTETPGTVWNTEAFL. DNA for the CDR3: TGTGCCAGCAGTACGGAAACTCCCGGGACGGTATGGAACACTGAAGCTTTCTTA.

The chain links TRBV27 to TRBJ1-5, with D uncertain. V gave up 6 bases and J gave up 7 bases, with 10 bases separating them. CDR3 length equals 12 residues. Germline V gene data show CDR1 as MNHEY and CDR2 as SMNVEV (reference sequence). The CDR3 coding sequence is TGTGCCAGCAGCTCAGGAGGGCAGCCCCAGCATTTT. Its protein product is CASSSGGQPQHF.

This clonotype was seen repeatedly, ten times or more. CDR3 protein: CASSLTSGVPIDTQYF. The CDR3, as DNA: TGTGCCAGCAGTCTGACTAGCGGAGTCCCGATAGATACGCAGTATTTT. The rearrangement uses TRBV28 and TRBJ2-3; 9 positions match TRBD2. Germline CDR1 reads MDHEN; CDR2 reads SYDVKM. The length of the CDR3 is 16 residues. V lost 5 bases to trimming and J lost 5 bases; unmatched junction nucleotides: 11.

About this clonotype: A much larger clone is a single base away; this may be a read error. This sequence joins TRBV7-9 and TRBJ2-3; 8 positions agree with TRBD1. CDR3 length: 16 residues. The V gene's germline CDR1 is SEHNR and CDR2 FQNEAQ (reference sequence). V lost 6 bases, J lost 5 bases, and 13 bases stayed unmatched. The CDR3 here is CASSIIGTGPEDTQYF. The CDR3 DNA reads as TGTGCCAGCAGTATCATTGGGACAGGTCCGGAAGATACGCAGTATTTT.

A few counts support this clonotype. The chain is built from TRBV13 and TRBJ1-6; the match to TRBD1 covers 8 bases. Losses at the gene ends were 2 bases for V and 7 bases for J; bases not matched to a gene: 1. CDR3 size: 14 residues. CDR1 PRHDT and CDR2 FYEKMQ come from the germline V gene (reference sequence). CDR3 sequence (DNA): TGTGCCAGCAGCTTAACAGGGGGGAATTCACCCCTCCACTTT. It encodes CASSLTGGNSPLHF.

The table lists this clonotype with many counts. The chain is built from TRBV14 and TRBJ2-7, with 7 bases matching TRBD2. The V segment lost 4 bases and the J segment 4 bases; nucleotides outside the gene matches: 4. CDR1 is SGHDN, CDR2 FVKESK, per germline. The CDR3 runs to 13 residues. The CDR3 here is CASSLGGSYEQYF. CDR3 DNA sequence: TGTGCCAGCAGCCTTGGCGGGAGTTACGAGCAGTACTTC.

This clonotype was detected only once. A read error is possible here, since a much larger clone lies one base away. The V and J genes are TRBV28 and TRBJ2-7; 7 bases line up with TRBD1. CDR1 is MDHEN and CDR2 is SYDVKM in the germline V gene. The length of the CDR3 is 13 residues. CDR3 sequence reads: CASSPGQSYERYF. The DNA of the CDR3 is TGTGCCAGCAGCCCGGGACAGTCCTACGAGCGGTACTTC.

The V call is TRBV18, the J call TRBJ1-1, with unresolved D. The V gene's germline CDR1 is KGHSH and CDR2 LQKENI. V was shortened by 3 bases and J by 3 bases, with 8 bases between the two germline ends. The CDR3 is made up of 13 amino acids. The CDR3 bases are TGTGCCAGCTCACCGGTCCGGGACACTGAAGCTTTCTTT. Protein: CASSPVRDTEAFF.

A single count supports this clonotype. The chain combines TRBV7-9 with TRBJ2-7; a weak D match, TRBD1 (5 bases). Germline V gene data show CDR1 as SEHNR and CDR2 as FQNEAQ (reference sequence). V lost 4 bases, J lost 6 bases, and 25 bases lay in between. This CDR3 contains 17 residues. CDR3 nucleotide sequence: TGTGCCAGCAGCTCTAGTGTATGGGGCAGCTTTCTCTCCGAGCAGTACTTC. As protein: CASSSSVWGSFLSEQYF.

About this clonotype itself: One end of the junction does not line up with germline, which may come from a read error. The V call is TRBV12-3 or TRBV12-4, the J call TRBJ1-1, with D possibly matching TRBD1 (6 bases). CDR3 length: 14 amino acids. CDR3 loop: CASSLGGGYTEAYF. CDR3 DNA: TGTGCCAGCAGTTTGGGGGGGGGCTACACTGAAGCTTACTTT.

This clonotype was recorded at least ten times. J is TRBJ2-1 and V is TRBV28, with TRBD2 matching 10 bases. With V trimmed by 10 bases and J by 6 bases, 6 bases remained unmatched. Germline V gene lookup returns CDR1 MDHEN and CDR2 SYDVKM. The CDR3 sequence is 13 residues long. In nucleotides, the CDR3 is TGTGCCATCAATCTAGCGGGAGTCAATGAGCAGTTCTTC. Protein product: CAINLAGVNEQFF.

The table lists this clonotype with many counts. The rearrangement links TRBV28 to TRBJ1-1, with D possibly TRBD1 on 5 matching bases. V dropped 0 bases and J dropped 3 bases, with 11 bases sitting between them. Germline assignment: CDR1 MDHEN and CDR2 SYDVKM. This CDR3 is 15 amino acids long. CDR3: CASSLWVGDYTEAFF. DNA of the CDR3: TGTGCCAGCAGTTTATGGGTAGGGGATTACACTGAAGCTTTCTTT. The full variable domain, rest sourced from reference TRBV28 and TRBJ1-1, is DVKVTQSSRYLVKRTGEKVFLECVQDMDHENMFWYRQDPGLGLRLIYFSYDVKMKEKGDIPEGYSVSREKKERFSLILESASTNQTSMYLCASSLWVGDYTEAFFGQGTRLTVV.

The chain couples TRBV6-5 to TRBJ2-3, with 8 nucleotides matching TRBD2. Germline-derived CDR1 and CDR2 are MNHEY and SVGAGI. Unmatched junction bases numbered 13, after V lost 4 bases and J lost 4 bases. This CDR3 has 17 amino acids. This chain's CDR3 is CASSWFLAGGIADTQYF. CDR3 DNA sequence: TGTGCCAGCAGTTGGTTCCTTGCGGGAGGTATCGCAGATACGCAGTATTTT.